The 22 T cell receptor beta chains listed next were all sequenced from one sample in a study of blood T cell repertoires in COVID-19. TCRdb keeps only in-frame clones here, not all; method: immunoSEQ multiplex PCR. The table shows about 180,000 clones, with more than 75% occurring only once. The sequencing input was peripheral blood. The receptors were sampled from a woman aged 50 to 65 with COVID-19, enrolled during active disease.

The chain couples TRBV5-4 to TRBJ1-3; D is uncertain. The germline V and J ends were trimmed by 5 bases and 2 bases, with 17 bases remaining between them. The germline V gene encodes CDR1 SGHNT and CDR2 YYREEE (reference sequence). The CDR3 sequence is 16 residues long. The CDR3 DNA sequence: TGTGCCAGCAGGAAGGGAGGGCAGGACGCTGGAAACACCATATATTTT. This codes for CASRKGGQDAGNTIYF.

The rearrangement uses TRBV4-2 and TRBJ2-3, with a possible D match to TRBD2 (6 bases). With 5 bases removed from V and 5 bases from J, the gap between germline ends came to 14 bases. This CDR3 is built from 14 residues. Germline assignment: CDR1 LGHNA and CDR2 YNFKEQ. CDR3 sequence: CASSSRGGVDTQYF. CDR3 sequence (DNA): TGTGCCAGCAGCTCCCGCGGAGGGGTAGATACGCAGTATTTT.

This chain uses TRBV19 with TRBJ1-1; D perhaps matches TRBD1 (6 bases). Looked up from germline, CDR1 is LNHDA and CDR2 is SQIVND (reference sequence). This CDR3 has 15 amino acids. V shed 1 base and J shed 0 bases, with 9 bases lying between them. CDR3 sequence: CASSIGGLMNTEAFF. DNA of the CDR3: TGTGCCAGTAGTATAGGGGGGCTGATGAACACTGAAGCTTTCTTT.

The V gene is TRBV4-3, the J gene TRBJ1-6; 9 positions match TRBD1. Germline loops: CDR1 LGHNA, CDR2 YSLEER. V was pared by 0 bases and J by 9 bases, with 9 bases of the junction left unmatched. The CDR3 spans 17 residues. CDR3 region: CASSQDGTGRTGSPLHF. The CDR3 bases are TGCGCCAGCAGCCAAGATGGGACAGGGAGGACGGGTTCACCCCTCCACTTT.

V and J are TRBV2 and TRBJ2-1; 7 bases are shared with TRBD1. The CDR3 has 13 residues. CDR1 is SNHLY, CDR2 FYNNEI, per germline. V lost 3 bases and J lost 7; bases outside the gene matches: 3. CDR3 coding DNA: TGTGCCAGCAGTGAGGGACAGAGTAATGAGCAGTTCTTC. It yields the protein CASSEGQSNEQFF.

This clone was observed once. The junction differs from germline at one of its ends, possibly a read error. This sequence joins TRBV6-6 and TRBJ2-2, with TRBD2 matching over 7 bases. CDR1 is MNHNY, CDR2 SVGAGI, per germline (reference sequence). This CDR3 comprises 16 residues. The CDR3 DNA reads as TGTGCCAGCAGTCACTCTAGCGGTCTGAACACCGGGGAGCTGTTTTTT. This translates into CASSHSSGLNTGELFF.

The J gene is TRBJ2-2, the V gene TRBV7-6; TRBD1 matches at 12 bases. The CDR3 sequence is 15 residues long. The germline V gene encodes CDR1 SGHVS and CDR2 FNYEAQ. V shed 3 bases and J 7 bases; nucleotides not matched to a gene: 3. CDR3 bases: TGTGCCAGCAGCTTGGGGACAGGGGGCATCGGGGAGCTGTTTTTT. This translates into CASSLGTGGIGELFF.

The chain carries TRBV18 and TRBJ2-7, with TRBD1 matching 9 bases. The CDR3 is 16 amino acids. CDR1 is KGHSH and CDR2 is LQKENI in the germline V gene. The trim removed 3 bases at V and 1 base at J, leaving 7 bases unmatched. DNA of the CDR3: TGTGCCAGCTCACCGGGAACCGGGACAGGGTCCTACGAGCAGTACTTC. This translates into CASSPGTGTGSYEQYF.

This sequence joins TRBV7-3 and TRBJ2-3; D possibly corresponds to TRBD2 (5 bases). Per the germline V gene, CDR1 is SGHTA and CDR2 is FQGTGA. Trimming removed 5 bases at V and 3 bases at J, with 15 bases between. The CDR3 is 15 residues long. DNA for the CDR3: TGTGCCAGCAGCCGGACTCCTTCCCTTACAGATACGCAGTATTTT. Amino acid sequence: CASSRTPSLTDTQYF.

The gene calls are TRBV18 and TRBJ2-7; D possibly corresponds to TRBD1 (6 bases). The germline V gene has CDR1 KGHSH and CDR2 LQKENI. The CDR3 runs to 14 residues. The germline V and J ends were trimmed by 3 bases and 2 bases, with 11 bases remaining between them. CDR3 in amino acids: CASSPGATTYEQYF. CDR3 nucleotides: TGTGCCAGCTCACCGGGGGCAACCACCTACGAGCAGTACTTC.

This chain connects TRBV6-1 to TRBJ2-2; D remains unclear. This CDR3 is built from 13 residues. Germline values: CDR1 MNHNS, CDR2 SASEGT. The V and J ends lost 7 bases and 2 bases respectively, with 8 bases between them. The CDR3 sequence is CASTVSNTGELFF. CDR3 sequence (DNA): TGTGCCAGCACGGTCTCCAACACCGGGGAGCTGTTTTTT.

This chain uses TRBV7-9 with TRBJ2-3; tentative D call: TRBD2 (5 bases). Germline assignment: CDR1 SEHNR and CDR2 FQNEAQ (reference sequence). The CDR3 runs to 15 residues. V lost 1 base and J lost 0, with 8 bases in between. Written as DNA, the CDR3 is TGTGCCAGCAGCTTAGTACGGGAAAGCACAGATACGCAGTATTTT. Protein: CASSLVRESTDTQYF.

The J gene is TRBJ2-2, the V gene TRBV5-4; 7 bases line up with TRBD1. The CDR3 extends over 14 amino acids. Germline CDR1 and CDR2: SGHNT and YYREEE (reference sequence). After removal of 4 bases from V and 1 base from J, the junction contained 1 base not matched to a gene. CDR3 sequence (DNA): TGTGCCAGCAGCGGGACAGAGAACACCGGGGAGCTGTTTTTT. This translates into CASSGTENTGELFF.

The V and J genes are TRBV5-1 and TRBJ1-3; D perhaps matches TRBD1 (6 bases). In germline, CDR1 is SGHRS, CDR2 YFSETQ. V was pared by 0 bases and J by 4 bases, with 14 bases between. This CDR3 comprises 16 residues. Written as DNA, the CDR3 is TGCGCCAGCAGCTTGGGCCTCCAGGGGACAGGAAACACCATATATTTT. Its protein product is CASSLGLQGTGNTIYF.

V is TRBV5-5 and J is TRBJ1-4; the D gene is possibly TRBD1 (5 bases). This CDR3 has 16 residues. The V gene lost 4 bases and the J gene lost 2 bases, with 15 bases spanning the gap. CDR1 SGHKS and CDR2 YYEKEE come from the germline V gene (reference sequence). The CDR3 sequence: CASSPTVLRTNEKLFF. In DNA, the CDR3 is TGTGCCAGCAGCCCGACAGTCCTAAGGACTAATGAAAAACTGTTTTTT.

The rearrangement links TRBV7-2 to TRBJ1-4, with D unclear. This CDR3 contains 13 residues. V dropped 5 bases and J dropped 5 bases, with 9 bases sitting between them. Germline loops: CDR1 SGHTA, CDR2 FQGNSA. The chain's CDR3 is CASSRGENEKLFF. Written as DNA, the CDR3 is TGTGCCAGCAGCCGGGGAGAGAATGAAAAACTGTTTTTT.

The chain recombines TRBV11-2 with TRBJ2-1; perhaps TRBD1 as D (6 bases). Germline V gene lookup returns CDR1 SGHAT and CDR2 FQNNGV. V was shortened by 1 base and J by 0 bases, with 10 bases between the two germline ends. CDR3 length: 16 residues. CDR3 in DNA: TGTGCCAGCAGCTTAGCAGGGGCGCGCTCCTACAATGAGCAGTTCTTC. As protein: CASSLAGARSYNEQFF. Full variable domain (outside the CDR3, taken from reference TRBV11-2 and TRBJ2-1): EAGVAQSPRYKIIEKRQSVAFWCNPISGHATLYWYQQILGQGPKLLIQFQNNGVVDDSQLPKDRFSAERLKGVDSTLKIQPAKLEDSAVYLCASSLAGARSYNEQFFGPGTRLTVL.

This chain uses TRBV9 with TRBJ1-6; D call uncertain. Looked up from germline, CDR1 is SGDLS and CDR2 is YYNGEE. The CDR3 spans 13 residues. V was pared by 3 bases and J by 9 bases, with 10 bases between. CDR3 in amino acids: CASSGHQSSPLHF. Here the CDR3 DNA reads TGTGCCAGCAGCGGACATCAGAGTTCACCCCTCCACTTT.

A single count supports this clone. This sequence joins TRBV3-1 (or the pseudogene TRBV3-2) and TRBJ2-3; TRBD2 aligns across 14 bases. The trim removed 3 bases at V and 8 bases at J, leaving 7 bases unmatched. The CDR3 consists of 16 residues. Germline V gene sequence: CDR1 LGHDT, CDR2 YNNKEL (reference sequence). Here the CDR3 DNA reads TGTGCCAGCAGCCAGGACGGGACTAGCGGGGGCGGTACGCAGTATTTT. Translation gives CASSQDGTSGGGTQYF.

This clone occurred a few times. This chain links TRBV7-3 with TRBJ2-2; D call uncertain. V lost 2 bases and J lost 3, with 4 bases in between. This CDR3 comprises 13 residues. Looked up from germline, CDR1 is SGHTA and CDR2 is FQGTGA. The CDR3 DNA follows: TGTGCCAGCAGCTTATCGGACACCGGGGAGCTGTTTTTT. Residues: CASSLSDTGELFF.

This clone showed up just once. The gene calls are TRBV25-1 and TRBJ2-2; 10 nucleotides agree with TRBD2. CDR1 is MGHDK and CDR2 is SYGVNS in the germline V gene. The CDR3 length is 16 residues. With 2 bases clipped from V and 4 bases from J, the junction kept 4 bases outside the gene matches. This CDR3 is CASSEGSGGATGELFF. DNA for the CDR3: TGTGCCAGCAGTGAAGGCAGCGGGGGGGCCACCGGGGAGCTGTTTTTT. Based on the CDR3 plus reference TRBV25-1 and TRBJ2-2, the full variable domain is EADIYQTPRYLVIGTGKKITLECSQTMGHDKMYWYQQDPGMELHLIHYSYGVNSTEKGDLSSESTVSRIRTEHFPLTLESARPSHTSQYLCASSEGSGGATGELFFGEGSRLTVL.

The V call is TRBV24-1, the J call TRBJ1-5; D is undetermined. The V gene's germline CDR1 is KGHDR and CDR2 SFDVKD. The CDR3 loop spans 13 amino acids. V was pared by 3 bases and J by 6 bases, with 8 bases between. This CDR3 reads CATSDANFQPQHF. The DNA for the CDR3 is TGTGCCACCAGTGATGCAAACTTTCAGCCCCAGCATTTT.